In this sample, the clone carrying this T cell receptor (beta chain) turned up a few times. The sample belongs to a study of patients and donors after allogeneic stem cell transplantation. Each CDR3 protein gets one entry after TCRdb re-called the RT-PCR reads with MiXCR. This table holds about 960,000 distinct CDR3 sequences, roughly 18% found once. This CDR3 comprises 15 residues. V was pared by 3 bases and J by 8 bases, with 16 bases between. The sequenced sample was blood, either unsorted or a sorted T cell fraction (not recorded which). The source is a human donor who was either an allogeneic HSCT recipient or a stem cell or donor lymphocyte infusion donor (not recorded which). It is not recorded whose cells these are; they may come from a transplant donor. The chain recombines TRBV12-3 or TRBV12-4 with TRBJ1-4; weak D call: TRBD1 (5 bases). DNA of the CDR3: TGTGCCAGCAGTTTTGAGGGTGTGGGGGGAGAAAAACTGTTTTTT. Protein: CASSFEGVGGEKLFF.